This TCR beta chain stems from a study of a mutant IDH1 vaccine in newly diagnosed glioma. At the level of the study: The earlier regimen, radiotherapy, temozolomide, or both, was most often both.

On this clone itself: As yet, its antigen is unknown.

This table comes from immunoSEQ multiplex PCR, and its TCRdb copy is limited to in-frame clones, with some not included. The table records roughly 30,000 clones, roughly 85% of them present only once. V was shortened by 2 bases and J by 3 bases, with 8 bases between the two germline ends. Germline values: CDR1 SEHNR, CDR2 FQNEAQ (reference sequence). The CDR3 sequence is 13 residues long. Time point noted: week 23, last vaccination. Vaccination comprised doses that each held 300 ug of mutant IDH1 20-mer peptide, plus topical imiquimod. Patients carried new grade 3 or 4 IDH1-mutant astrocytomas lacking nuclear ATRX.

Specimen: PBMCs, collected from a glioma patient whose treatment included an IDH1 peptide vaccine. V is TRBV7-9 and J is TRBJ2-7; tentative D call: TRBD1 (6 bases). The receptor comes from a woman aged 25 to 39 with glioma. The CDR3 protein is CASSLLDSYEQYF. The CDR3 DNA is TGTGCCAGCAGCTTACTGGACAGCTACGAGCAGTACTTC.